This T cell receptor (beta chain) was sequenced for a study of cytomegalovirus exposure and HLA in healthy donors. Concerning this clone: The antigen remains undetermined.

Trimming stripped 0 bases from V and 12 bases from J, with 17 bases between. The CDR3 is made up of 14 amino acids. Germline V gene lookup returns CDR1 LGHNA and CDR2 YNFKEQ. Study results and caveats: The authors enumerated 164 TCR beta chains as linked to cytomegalovirus.

Repertoires were generated with immunoSEQ multiplex PCR, while TCRdb's copy carries only in-frame clones and drops some. Of about 200,000 clones in the sample, roughly 88% are singletons; the top ten hold over 1.1%. The donors were part of the approximately 130-subject validation cohort, which stood apart from the approximately 700-subject first cohort. The V and J genes are TRBV4-2 and TRBJ1-2; possible D gene TRBD1, 6 bases. Input material: PBMCs. The sequence was collected from a woman in her late teens or twenties in good health and CMV-seronegative. CDR3 nucleotides: TGTGCCAGCAGCCAAGAAGTTCGCCAGGGGCTCAACACCTTC. Translating it yields CASSQEVRQGLNTF.